This TCR beta chain was found in a study of control samples from healthy donors and cancer patients (dated by TCRdb to the early 2020s). Comment on this clone: This receptor's antigen is unknown. The record has no base qualities; no much larger clone is one base away.

The method behind the library was the immunoSEQ multiplex PCR assay. What TCRdb holds here is the immuneACCESS table cut down to in-frame rearrangements. Part of the clones is not present; checked against another copy, under half of the missing clones reflect an unresolved V gene, and the others are unexplained. The sample contains about 100,000 clones, roughly 88% of them found a single time. Roughly 15% of the sample is held by the ten biggest clonotypes. The germline V gene supplies CDR1 SGHVS and CDR2 FNYEAQ. The CDR3 has 15 amino acids, counting the end cysteine and phenylalanine. The retained sequence is limited to the CDR3, 45 bases, with the frame set at the first base. V was cut back by 1 base and J by 4 bases, leaving a gap of 14 bases between them.

The sequence derives from a man aged 25-45 years in good health. The specimen was blood. This chain is built from TRBV7-6 and TRBJ2-7, and TRBD1 may be the D gene, going by 6 matching bases. The nucleotide sequence is given as TGTGCCAGCAGCTTAGGCGCAGGGGTGTCGTACGAGCAGTACTTC. Translated, it reads CASSLGAGVSYEQYF.